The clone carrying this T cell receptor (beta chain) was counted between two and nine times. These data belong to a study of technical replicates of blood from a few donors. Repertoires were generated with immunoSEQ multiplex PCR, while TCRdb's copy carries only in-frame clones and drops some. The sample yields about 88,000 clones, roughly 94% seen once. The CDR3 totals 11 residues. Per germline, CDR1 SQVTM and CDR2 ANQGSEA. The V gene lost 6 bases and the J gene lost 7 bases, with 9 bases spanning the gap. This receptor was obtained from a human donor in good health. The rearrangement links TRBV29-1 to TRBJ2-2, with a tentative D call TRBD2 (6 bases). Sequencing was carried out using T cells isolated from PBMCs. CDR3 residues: CSVKTSGELFF. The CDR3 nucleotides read TGCAGCGTCAAGACTAGCGGGGAGCTGTTTTTT.